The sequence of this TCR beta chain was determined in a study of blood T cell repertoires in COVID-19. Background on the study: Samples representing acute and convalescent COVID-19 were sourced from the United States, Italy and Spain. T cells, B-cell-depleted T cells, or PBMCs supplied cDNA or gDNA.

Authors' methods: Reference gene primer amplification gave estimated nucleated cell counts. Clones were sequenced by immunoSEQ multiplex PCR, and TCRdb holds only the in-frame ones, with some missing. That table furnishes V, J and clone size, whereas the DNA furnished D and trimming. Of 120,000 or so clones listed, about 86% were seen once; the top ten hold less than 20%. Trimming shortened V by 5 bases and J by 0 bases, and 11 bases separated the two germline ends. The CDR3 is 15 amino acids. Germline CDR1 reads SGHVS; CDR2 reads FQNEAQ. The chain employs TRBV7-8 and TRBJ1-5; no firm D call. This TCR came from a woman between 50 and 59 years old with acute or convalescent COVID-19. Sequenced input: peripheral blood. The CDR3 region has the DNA TGTGCCAGCAGCCAACAGAGTAATAGCAATCAGCCCCAGCATTTT. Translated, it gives CASSQQSNSNQPQHF.